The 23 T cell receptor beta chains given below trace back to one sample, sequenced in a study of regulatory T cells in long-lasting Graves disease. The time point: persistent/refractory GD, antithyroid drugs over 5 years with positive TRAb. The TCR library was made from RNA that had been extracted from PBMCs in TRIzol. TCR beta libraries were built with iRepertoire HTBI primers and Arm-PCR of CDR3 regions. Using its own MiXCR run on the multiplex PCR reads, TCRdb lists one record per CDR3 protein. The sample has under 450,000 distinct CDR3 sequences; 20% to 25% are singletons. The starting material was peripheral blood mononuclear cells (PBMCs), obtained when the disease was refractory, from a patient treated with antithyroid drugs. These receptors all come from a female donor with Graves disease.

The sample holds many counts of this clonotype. CDR3 loop: CASRPPTSSGANVLTF. The CDR3 coding sequence is TGTGCCAGCAGGCCCCCGACCAGCTCTGGGGCCAACGTCCTGACTTTC. The chain recombines TRBV2 with TRBJ2-6; unclear D gene. The CDR3 runs 16 residues. Germline CDR1 is SNHLY and CDR2 is FYNNEI. With 6 bases removed from V and 0 bases from J, the gap between germline ends came to 12 bases.

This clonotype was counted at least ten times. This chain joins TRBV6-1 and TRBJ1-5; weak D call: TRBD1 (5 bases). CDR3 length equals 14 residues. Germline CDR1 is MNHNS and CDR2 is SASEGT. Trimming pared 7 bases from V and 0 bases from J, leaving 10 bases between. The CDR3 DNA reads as TGTGCCAGCAACCCAGGGTTTAGCAATCAGCCCCAGCATTTT. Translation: CASNPGFSNQPQHF.

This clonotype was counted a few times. The CDR3 DNA reads TGTGCCAGCAGCTTATCAATAGGGGGGGGCCCCTACGAGCAGTACTTC. Encoded protein: CASSLSIGGGPYEQYF. V is TRBV7-6 and J is TRBJ2-7; D might be TRBD2 (7 bases). V was shortened by 2 bases and J by 2 bases, with 16 bases between the two germline ends. The CDR3 totals 16 residues. CDR1 is SGHVS, CDR2 FNYEAQ, per germline.

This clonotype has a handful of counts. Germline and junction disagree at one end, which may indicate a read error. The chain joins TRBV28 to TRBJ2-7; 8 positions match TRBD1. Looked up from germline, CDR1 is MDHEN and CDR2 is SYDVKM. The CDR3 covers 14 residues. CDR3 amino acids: CASSWTGSSYKQYF. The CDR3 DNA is TGTGCCAGCAGTTGGACAGGGAGCTCCTACAAGCAGTACTTC.

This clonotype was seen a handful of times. CDR3 sequence reads: CASSAAGADSPLHF. CDR3 DNA sequence: TGCGCCAGCAGCGCCGCGGGGGCTGATTCACCCCTCCACTTT. The rearrangement joins TRBV5-1 to TRBJ1-6, with D possibly matching TRBD1 (6 bases). Between the trimmed V and J ends, which lost 4 bases and 8 bases, there was a span of 13 bases. The CDR3 spans 14 residues. Germline values: CDR1 SGHRS, CDR2 YFSETQ. Variable domain in full (rest from reference TRBV5-1 and TRBJ1-6): KAGVTQTPRYLIKTRGQQVTLSCSPISGHRSVSWYQQTPGQGLQFLFEYFSETQRNKGNFPGRFSGRQFSNSRSEMNVSTLELGDSALYLCASSAAGADSPLHFGNGTRLTVT.

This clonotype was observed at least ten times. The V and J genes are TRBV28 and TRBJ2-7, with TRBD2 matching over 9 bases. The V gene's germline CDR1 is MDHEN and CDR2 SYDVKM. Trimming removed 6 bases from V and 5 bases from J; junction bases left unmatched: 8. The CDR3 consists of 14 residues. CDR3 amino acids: CASRRWREGNEQYF. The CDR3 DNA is TGTGCCAGCAGAAGATGGCGGGAGGGCAACGAGCAGTACTTC.

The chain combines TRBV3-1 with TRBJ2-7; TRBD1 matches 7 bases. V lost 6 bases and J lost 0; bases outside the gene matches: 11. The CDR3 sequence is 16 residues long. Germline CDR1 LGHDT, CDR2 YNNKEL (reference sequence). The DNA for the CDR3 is TGTGCCAGCAGTCGAGGAACCGGGACAGTCTCCTACGAGCAGTACTTC. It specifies CASSRGTGTVSYEQYF.

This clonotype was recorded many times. In DNA, the CDR3 is TGTGCCAGCAGTGAAACAGGGTCTATGAGCTACACCTTC. This encodes CASSETGSMSYTF. The chain uses TRBV2 and TRBJ1-2; TRBD1 is a possible D gene (6 bases). The CDR3 consists of 13 residues. Germline V gene lookup returns CDR1 SNHLY and CDR2 FYNNEI. V was cut by 2 bases and J by 9 bases, with 13 bases left in between.

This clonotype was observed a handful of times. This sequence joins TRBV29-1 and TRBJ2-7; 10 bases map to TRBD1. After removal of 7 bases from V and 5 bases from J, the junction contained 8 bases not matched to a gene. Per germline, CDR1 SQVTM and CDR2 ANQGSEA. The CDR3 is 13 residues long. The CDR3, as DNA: TGCAGCGCCGGGGACAGGGGAATCCACGAGCAGTACTTC. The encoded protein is CSAGDRGIHEQYF.

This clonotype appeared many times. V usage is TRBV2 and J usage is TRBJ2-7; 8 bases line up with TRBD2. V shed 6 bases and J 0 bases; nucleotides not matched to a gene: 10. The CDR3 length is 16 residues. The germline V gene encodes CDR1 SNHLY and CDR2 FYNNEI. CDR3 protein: CASRAITSGLSYEQYF. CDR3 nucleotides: TGTGCCAGCAGGGCAATCACTAGCGGCCTCTCCTACGAGCAGTACTTC.

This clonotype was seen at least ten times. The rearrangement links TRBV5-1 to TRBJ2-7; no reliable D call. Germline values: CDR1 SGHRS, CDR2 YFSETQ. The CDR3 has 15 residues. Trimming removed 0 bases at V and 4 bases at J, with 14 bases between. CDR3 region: CASSLVADSFYEQYF. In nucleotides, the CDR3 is TGCGCCAGCAGCTTGGTGGCAGATTCCTTTTACGAGCAGTACTTC.

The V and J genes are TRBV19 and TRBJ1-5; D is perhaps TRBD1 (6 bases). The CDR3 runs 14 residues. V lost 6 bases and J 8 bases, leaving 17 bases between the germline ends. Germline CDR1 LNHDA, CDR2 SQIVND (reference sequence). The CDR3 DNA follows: TGTGCCAGTAGGGTCTACAGGGCTGGCGAGCCCCAGCATTTT. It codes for CASRVYRAGEPQHF.

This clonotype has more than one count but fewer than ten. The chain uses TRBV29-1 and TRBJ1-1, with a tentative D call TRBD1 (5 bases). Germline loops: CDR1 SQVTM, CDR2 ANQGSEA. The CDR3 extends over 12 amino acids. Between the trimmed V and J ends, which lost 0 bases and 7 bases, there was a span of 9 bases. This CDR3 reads CSVEDLGVEAFF. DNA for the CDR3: TGCAGCGTTGAAGATCTGGGGGTTGAAGCTTTCTTT.

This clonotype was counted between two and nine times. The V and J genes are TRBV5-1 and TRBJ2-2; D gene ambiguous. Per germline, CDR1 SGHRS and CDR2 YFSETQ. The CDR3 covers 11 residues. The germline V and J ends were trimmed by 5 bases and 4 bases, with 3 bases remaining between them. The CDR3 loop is CASRITGELFF. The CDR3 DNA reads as TGCGCCAGCAGGATCACCGGGGAGCTGTTTTTT.

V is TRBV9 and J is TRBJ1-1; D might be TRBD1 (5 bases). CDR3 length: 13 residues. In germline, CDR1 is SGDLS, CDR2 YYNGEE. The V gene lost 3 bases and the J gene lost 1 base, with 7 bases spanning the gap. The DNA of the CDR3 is TGTGCCAGCAGCGCGACAGAGAACACTGAAGCTTTCTTT. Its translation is CASSATENTEAFF.

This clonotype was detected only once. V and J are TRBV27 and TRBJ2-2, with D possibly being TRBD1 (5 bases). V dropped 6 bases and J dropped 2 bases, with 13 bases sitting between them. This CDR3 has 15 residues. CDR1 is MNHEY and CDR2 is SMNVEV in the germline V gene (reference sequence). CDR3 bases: TGTGCCAGCAGGAGACAGCGCGGTAACACCGGGGAGCTGTTTTTT. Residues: CASRRQRGNTGELFF.

The CDR3 DNA sequence: TGTGCCTGGAGTGTACAATCAGGGGGCGGTCAGCCCCAGCATTTT. Protein sequence: CAWSVQSGGGQPQHF. The V gene is TRBV30, the J gene TRBJ1-5; 8 bases map to TRBD1. From germline, CDR1 is GTSNPN and CDR2 SVGIG (reference sequence). CDR3 length equals 15 residues. With 0 bases clipped from V and 6 bases from J, the junction kept 7 bases outside the gene matches.

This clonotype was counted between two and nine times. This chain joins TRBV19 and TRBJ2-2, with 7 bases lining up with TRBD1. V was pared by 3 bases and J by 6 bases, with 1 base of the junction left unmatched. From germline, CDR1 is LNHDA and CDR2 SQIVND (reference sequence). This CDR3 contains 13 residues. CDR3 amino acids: CASSIDRAGELFF. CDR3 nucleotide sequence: TGTGCCAGTAGTATCGACAGGGCCGGGGAGCTGTTTTTT.

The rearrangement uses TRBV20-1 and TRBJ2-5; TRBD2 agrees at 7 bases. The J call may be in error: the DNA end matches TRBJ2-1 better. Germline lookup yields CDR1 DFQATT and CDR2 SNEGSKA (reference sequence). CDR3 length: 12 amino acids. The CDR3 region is CSARREFNEQFF. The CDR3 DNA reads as TGCAGTGCTAGGCGGGAGTTTAATGAGCAGTTCTTC.

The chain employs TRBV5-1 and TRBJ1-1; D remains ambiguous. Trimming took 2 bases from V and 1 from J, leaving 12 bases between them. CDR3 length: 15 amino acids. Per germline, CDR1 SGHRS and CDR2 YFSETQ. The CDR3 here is CASSFGEFANTEAFF. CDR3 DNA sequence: TGCGCCAGCAGCTTCGGGGAGTTCGCGAACACTGAAGCTTTCTTT.

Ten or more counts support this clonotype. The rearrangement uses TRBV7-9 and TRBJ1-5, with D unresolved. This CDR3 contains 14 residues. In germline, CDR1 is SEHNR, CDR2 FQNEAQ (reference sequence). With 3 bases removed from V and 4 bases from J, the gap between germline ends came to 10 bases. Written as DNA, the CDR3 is TGTGCCAGCAGCTTGGGGATCCCGAATCAGCCCCAGCATTTT. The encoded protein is CASSLGIPNQPQHF.

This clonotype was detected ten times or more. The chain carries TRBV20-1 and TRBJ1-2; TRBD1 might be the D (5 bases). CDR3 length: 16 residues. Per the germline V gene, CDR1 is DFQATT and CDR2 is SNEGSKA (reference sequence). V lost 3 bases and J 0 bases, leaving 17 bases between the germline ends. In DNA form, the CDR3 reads TGCAGTGCTAGTCGAAGGGTAGGGGCTTCTAACTATGGCTACACCTTC. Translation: CSASRRVGASNYGYTF.

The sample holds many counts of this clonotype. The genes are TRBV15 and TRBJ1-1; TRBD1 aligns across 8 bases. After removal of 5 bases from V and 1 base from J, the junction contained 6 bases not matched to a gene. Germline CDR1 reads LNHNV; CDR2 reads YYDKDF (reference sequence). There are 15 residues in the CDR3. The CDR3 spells CATSLRTGKNTEAFF. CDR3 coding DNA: TGTGCCACCAGCCTCCGGACAGGGAAGAACACTGAAGCTTTCTTT.